Below, 5 T cell receptor beta chains from the same sample are listed, as sequenced in a study of cytotoxic CD8 clonotypes in ibrutinib-treated CLL. Sequencing used immunoSEQ multiplex PCR; TCRdb keeps in-frame clones, though not all of them. The sample holds about 120,000 clones, under 70% seen once. The sample was PBMCs, taken after 24 months of ibrutinib treatment. These receptor sequences come from a human donor with chronic lymphocytic leukemia.

This clone turned up a few times. The chain recombines TRBV15 with TRBJ2-3; D is possibly TRBD1 (6 bases). Germline V CDR1 and CDR2: LNHNV, YYDKDF (reference sequence). This CDR3 has 14 residues. The V and J ends lost 3 bases and 2 bases respectively, with 9 bases between them. The DNA of the CDR3 is TGTGCCACCAGCAGGAGGGGGATCACAGATACGCAGTATTTT. Translating gives CATSRRGITDTQYF.

The V call is TRBV5-1, the J call TRBJ1-2; possibly TRBD1 for D (6 bases). V dropped 7 bases and J dropped 2 bases, with 12 bases sitting between them. CDR1 SGHRS and CDR2 YFSETQ come from the germline V gene. There are 13 residues in the CDR3. The CDR3 DNA reads as TGCGCCAGCTCGCAGGGGTCAAACTATGGCTACACCTTC. Amino acids: CASSQGSNYGYTF.

This clone was counted between two and nine times. The chain combines TRBV9 with TRBJ2-7, with 7 bases aligning to TRBD1. This CDR3 is built from 15 residues. CDR1 and CDR2 from the germline V gene are SGDLS and YYNGEE. Trimming took 2 bases from V and 2 from J; bases not matched to a gene: 7. The CDR3 loop is CASSVRDSLPYEQYF. CDR3 in DNA: TGTGCCAGCAGCGTCCGGGACAGTCTCCCCTACGAGCAGTACTTC.

There are a few counts of this clone. The chain carries TRBV6-6 and TRBJ2-7, with 7 nucleotides matching TRBD1. V dropped 6 bases and J dropped 5; count of bases not matched to a gene: 7. CDR1 MNHNY and CDR2 SVGAGI come from the germline V gene (reference sequence). The CDR3 has 13 residues. The CDR3 DNA follows: TGTGCCAGCAGATTTACGACAGGGAACGAGCAGTACTTC. Its protein product is CASRFTTGNEQYF.

The V call is TRBV15, the J call TRBJ2-1; the match to TRBD1 covers 9 bases. Germline values: CDR1 LNHNV, CDR2 YYDKDF (reference sequence). The V and J ends lost 3 bases and 6 bases, in that order; junction bases with no gene match: 6. The CDR3 consists of 15 residues. Here the CDR3 reads CATSRALGQGNEQFF. The DNA for the CDR3 is TGTGCCACCAGCAGGGCGTTGGGACAGGGCAATGAGCAGTTCTTC. Full variable domain (missing parts from reference TRBV15 and TRBJ2-1): DAMVIQNPRYQVTQFGKPVTLSCSQTLNHNVMYWYQQKSSQAPKLLFHYYDKDFNNEADTPDNFQSRRPNTSFCFLDIRSPGLGDTAMYLCATSRALGQGNEQFFGPGTRLTVL.